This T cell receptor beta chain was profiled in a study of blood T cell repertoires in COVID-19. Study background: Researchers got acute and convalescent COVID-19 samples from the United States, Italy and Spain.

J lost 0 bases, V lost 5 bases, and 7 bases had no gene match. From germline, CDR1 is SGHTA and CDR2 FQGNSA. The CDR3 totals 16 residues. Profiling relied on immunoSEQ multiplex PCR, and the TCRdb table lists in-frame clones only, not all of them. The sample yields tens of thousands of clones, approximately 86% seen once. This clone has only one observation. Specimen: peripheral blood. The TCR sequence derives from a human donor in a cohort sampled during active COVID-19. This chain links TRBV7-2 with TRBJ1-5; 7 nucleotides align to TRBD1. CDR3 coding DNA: TGTGCCAGCAGCCGCCGGGGACAGAATAGCAATCAGCCCCAGCATTTT. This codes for CASSRRGQNSNQPQHF.